Here is one T cell receptor (beta chain) with its context. The sample comes from a study of blood T cell repertoires in COVID-19. Whole-study context: Sites across the United States, Italy and Spain contributed samples from acute and convalescent COVID-19.

In the original processing: For nucleated cells, counts were estimated from reference gene primer amplification. TCRdb's copy holds only in-frame clones and misses some; the assay was immunoSEQ multiplex PCR. V, J and clone size derive from that table, while D and trimming were established from the DNA sequence. The data show about 350,000 clones, approximately 88% seen once. Germline lookup yields CDR1 SGHTS and CDR2 YDEGEE. The CDR3 contains 15 residues. The junction had 8 bases not matched to a gene; V was cut back by 3 bases and J by 6 bases. The receptor comes from a man in his thirties or forties with COVID-19, enrolled during active disease. The sequenced material came from peripheral blood. The V gene is TRBV5-8, the J gene TRBJ2-4; 8 bases fit TRBD2. The CDR3, as DNA: TGTGCCAGCAGCTACTTCGGGACTAGACGAAACATTCAGTACTTC. Protein product: CASSYFGTRRNIQYF.